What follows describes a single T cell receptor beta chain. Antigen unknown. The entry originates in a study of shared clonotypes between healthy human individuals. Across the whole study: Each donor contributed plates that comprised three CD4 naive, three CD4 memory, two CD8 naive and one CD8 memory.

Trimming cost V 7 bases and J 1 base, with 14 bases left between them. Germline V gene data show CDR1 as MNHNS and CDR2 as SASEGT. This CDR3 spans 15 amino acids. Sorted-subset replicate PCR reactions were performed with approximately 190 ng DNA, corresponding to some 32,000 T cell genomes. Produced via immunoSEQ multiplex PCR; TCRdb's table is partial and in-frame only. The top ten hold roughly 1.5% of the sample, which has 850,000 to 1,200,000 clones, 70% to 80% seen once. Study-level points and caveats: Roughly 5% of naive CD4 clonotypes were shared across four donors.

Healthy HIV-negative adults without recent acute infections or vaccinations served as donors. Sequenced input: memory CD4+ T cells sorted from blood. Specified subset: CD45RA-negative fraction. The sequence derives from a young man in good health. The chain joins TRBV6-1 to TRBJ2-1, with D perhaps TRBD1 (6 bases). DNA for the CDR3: TGTGCCAGCACCCCGACCCAGGGGTCCTACAATGAGCAGTTCTTC. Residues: CASTPTQGSYNEQFF.